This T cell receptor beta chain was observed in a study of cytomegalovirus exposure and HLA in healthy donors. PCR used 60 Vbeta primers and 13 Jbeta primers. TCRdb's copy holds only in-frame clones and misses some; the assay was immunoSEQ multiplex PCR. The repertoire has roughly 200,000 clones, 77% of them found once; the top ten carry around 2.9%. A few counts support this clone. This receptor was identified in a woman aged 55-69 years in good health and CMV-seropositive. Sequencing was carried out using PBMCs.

CDR3 bases: TGCGCCAGCAGTGAATCGGCTAGCGGGAGTACCTACGAGCAGTACTTC. Amino acids: CASSESASGSTYEQYF. The rearrangement links TRBV10-2 to TRBJ2-7, with 10 bases lining up with TRBD2. With 3 bases clipped from V and 2 bases from J, the junction kept 7 bases outside the gene matches. Germline V CDR1 and CDR2: WSHSY, SAAADI. There are 16 residues in the CDR3.